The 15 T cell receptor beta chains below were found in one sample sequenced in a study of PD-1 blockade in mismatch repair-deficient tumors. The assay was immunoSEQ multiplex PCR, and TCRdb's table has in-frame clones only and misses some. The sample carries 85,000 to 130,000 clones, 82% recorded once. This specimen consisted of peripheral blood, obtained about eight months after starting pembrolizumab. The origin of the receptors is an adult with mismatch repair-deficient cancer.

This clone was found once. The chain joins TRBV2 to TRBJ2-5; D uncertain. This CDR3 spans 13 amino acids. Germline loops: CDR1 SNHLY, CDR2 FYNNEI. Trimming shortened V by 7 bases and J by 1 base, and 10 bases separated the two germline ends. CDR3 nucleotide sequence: TGTGCCAGCAATAAGGGATTCCAAGAGACCCAGTACTTC. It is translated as CASNKGFQETQYF.

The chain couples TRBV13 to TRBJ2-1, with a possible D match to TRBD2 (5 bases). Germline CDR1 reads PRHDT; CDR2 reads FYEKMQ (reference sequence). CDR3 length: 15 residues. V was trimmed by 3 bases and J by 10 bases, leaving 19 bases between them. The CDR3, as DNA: TGTGCCAGCAGCTTGGCGAACCTAGCCGCACGGGAGCAGTTCTTC. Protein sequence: CASSLANLAAREQFF.

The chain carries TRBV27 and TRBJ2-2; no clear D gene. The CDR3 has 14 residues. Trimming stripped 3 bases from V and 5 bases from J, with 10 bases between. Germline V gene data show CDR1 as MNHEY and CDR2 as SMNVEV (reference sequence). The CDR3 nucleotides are TGTGCCAGCAGTTTTTTCGCGACGACCGGGGAGCTGTTTTTT. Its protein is CASSFFATTGELFF.

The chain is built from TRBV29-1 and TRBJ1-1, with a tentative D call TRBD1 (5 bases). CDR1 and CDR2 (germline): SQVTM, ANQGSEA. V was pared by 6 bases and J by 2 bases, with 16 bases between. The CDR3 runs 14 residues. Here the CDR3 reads CSVWGGASNTEAFF. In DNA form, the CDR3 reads TGCAGCGTCTGGGGAGGGGCCAGCAACACTGAAGCTTTCTTT.

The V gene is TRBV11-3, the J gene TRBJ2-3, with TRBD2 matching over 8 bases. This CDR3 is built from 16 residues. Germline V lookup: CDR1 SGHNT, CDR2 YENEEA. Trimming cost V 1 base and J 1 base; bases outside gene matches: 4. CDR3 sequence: CASSLGTSGRTDTQYF. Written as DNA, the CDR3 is TGTGCCAGCAGCTTAGGTACTAGCGGTCGCACAGATACGCAGTATTTT. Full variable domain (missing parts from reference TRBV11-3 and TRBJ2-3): EAGVVQSPRYKIIEKKQPVAFWCNPISGHNTLYWYLQNLGQGPELLIRYENEEAVDDSQLPKDRFSAERLKGVDSTLKIQPAELGDSAVYLCASSLGTSGRTDTQYFGPGTRLTVL.

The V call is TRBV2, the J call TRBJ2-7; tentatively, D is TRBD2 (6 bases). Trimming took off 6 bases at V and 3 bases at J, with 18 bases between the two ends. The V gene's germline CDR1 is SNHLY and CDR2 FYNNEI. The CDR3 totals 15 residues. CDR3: CASSPPRDFHYEQYF. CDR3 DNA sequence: TGTGCCAGCAGCCCCCCGAGGGACTTTCACTACGAGCAGTACTTC.

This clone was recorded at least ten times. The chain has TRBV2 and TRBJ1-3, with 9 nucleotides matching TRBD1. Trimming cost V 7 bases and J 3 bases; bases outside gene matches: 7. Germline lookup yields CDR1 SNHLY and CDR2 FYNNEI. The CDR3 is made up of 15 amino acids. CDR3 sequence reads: CASTGDRVNGNTIYF. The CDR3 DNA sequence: TGTGCCAGCACCGGGGACAGGGTAAATGGAAACACCATATATTTT.

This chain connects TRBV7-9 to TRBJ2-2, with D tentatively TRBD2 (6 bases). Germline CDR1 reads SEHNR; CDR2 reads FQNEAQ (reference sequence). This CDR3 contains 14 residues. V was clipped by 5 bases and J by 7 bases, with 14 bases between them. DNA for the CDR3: TGTGCCAGCAGCGCCACGACAGCGGGCGGGGAGCTGTTTTTT. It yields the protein CASSATTAGGELFF. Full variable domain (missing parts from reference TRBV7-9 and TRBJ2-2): DTGVSQNPRHKITKRGQNVTFRCDPISEHNRLYWYRQTLGQGPEFLTYFQNEAQLEKSRLLSDRFSAERPKGSFSTLEIQRTEQGDSAMYLCASSATTAGGELFFGEGSRLTVL.

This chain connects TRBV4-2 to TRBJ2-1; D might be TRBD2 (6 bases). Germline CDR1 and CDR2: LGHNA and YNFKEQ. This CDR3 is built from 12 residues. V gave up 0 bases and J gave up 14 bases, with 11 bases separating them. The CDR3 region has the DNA TGTGCCAGCAGCCAAGATAATGGGGGGAAGTTCTTC. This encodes CASSQDNGGKFF.

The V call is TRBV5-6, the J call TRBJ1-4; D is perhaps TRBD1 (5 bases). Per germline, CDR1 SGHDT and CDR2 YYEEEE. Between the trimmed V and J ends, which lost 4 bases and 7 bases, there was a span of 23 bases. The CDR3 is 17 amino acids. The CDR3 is CASSGLRDFGLGEKLFF. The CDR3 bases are TGTGCCAGCAGCGGTCTCCGGGACTTTGGTTTGGGTGAAAAACTGTTTTTT.

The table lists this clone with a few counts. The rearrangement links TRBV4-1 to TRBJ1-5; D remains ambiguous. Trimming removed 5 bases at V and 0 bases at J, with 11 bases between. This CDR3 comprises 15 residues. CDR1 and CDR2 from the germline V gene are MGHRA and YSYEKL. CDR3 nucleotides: TGCGCCAGCAGCTATGATGGTTTTAGCAATCAGCCCCAGCATTTT. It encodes CASSYDGFSNQPQHF.

The CDR3 spells CASSLVAGGPIEQYF. CDR3 DNA: TGTGCCAGCAGCTTAGTAGCGGGAGGGCCGATTGAGCAGTACTTC. The chain combines TRBV11-2 with TRBJ2-7, with 11 nucleotides matching TRBD2. Germline CDR1 SGHAT, CDR2 FQNNGV. With 1 base clipped from V and 7 bases from J, the junction kept 6 bases outside the gene matches. CDR3 length: 15 amino acids. The entire variable domain, with the rest obtained from reference TRBV11-2 and TRBJ2-7, is as follows: EAGVAQSPRYKIIEKRQSVAFWCNPISGHATLYWYQQILGQGPKLLIQFQNNGVVDDSQLPKDRFSAERLKGVDSTLKIQPAKLEDSAVYLCASSLVAGGPIEQYFGPGTRLTVT.

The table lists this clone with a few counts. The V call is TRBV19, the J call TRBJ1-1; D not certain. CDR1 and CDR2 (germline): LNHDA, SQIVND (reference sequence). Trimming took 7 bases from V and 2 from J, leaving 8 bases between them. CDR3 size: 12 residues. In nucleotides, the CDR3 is TGTGCCAGTATTCTTGGAAACACTGAAGCTTTCTTT. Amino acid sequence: CASILGNTEAFF.

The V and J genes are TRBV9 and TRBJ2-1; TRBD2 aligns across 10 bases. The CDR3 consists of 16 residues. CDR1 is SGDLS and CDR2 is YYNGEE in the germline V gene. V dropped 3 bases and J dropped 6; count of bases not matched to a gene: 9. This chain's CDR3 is CASSARAGGQGNEQFF. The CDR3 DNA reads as TGTGCCAGCAGCGCACGAGCGGGAGGGCAAGGCAATGAGCAGTTCTTC.

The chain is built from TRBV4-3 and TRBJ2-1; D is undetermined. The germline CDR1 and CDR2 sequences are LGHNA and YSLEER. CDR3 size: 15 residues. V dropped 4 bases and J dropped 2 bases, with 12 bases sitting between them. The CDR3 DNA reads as TGCGCCAGCAGCCCTGATGGAGACCCCTACAATGAGCAGTTCTTC. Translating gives CASSPDGDPYNEQFF.